The 7 T cell receptor beta chains given below trace back to one sample, sequenced in a study of blood T cell repertoires in COVID-19. Profiled with immunoSEQ multiplex PCR; TCRdb holds only in-frame clones, not every one. The table lists 76,000 or so clones, 91% of them singletons. Sequencing was performed on peripheral blood. The receptor set was obtained from a human donor in a cohort sampled during active COVID-19.

The sample holds a few counts of this clone. The chain combines TRBV15 with TRBJ1-1; 9 bases line up with TRBD1. There are 16 residues in the CDR3. Germline V gene lookup returns CDR1 LNHNV and CDR2 YYDKDF (reference sequence). The V segment lost 3 bases and the J segment 0 bases; nucleotides outside the gene matches: 5. The CDR3 DNA reads as TGTGCCACCAGCAGCCGGACAGGGGTTCTGAACACTGAAGCTTTCTTT. Its protein is CATSSRTGVLNTEAFF.

V is TRBV7-9 and J is TRBJ2-3, with TRBD2 matching over 9 bases. The germline V gene has CDR1 SEHNR and CDR2 FQNEAQ (reference sequence). CDR3 length equals 15 residues. J gave up 1 base and V 1 base, and 0 bases lay outside the gene matches. The CDR3 DNA follows: TGTGCCAGCAGCTTAGTAGCGGGGGGCACAGATACGCAGTATTTT. It codes for CASSLVAGGTDTQYF.

The chain combines TRBV11-2 with TRBJ1-4; 7 bases agree with TRBD1. Per germline, CDR1 SGHAT and CDR2 FQNNGV. The CDR3 has 15 residues. V shed 5 bases and J 0 bases; nucleotides not matched to a gene: 3. CDR3 nucleotides: TGTGCCAGCAGCGCCGGACAGGCAACTAATGAAAAACTGTTTTTT. Its protein is CASSAGQATNEKLFF.

The chain combines TRBV7-9 with TRBJ2-7, with D unclear. Germline lookup yields CDR1 SEHNR and CDR2 FQNEAQ (reference sequence). The germline V and J ends were trimmed by 0 bases and 6 bases, with 6 bases remaining between them. The CDR3 sequence is 12 residues long. The CDR3 loop is CASSLAGGEQYF. The CDR3 DNA is TGTGCCAGCAGCTTAGCCGGCGGCGAGCAGTACTTC. Looking up the rest from reference TRBV7-9 and TRBJ2-7 gives the full variable domain: DTGVSQNPRHKITKRGQNVTFRCDPISEHNRLYWYRQTLGQGPEFLTYFQNEAQLEKSRLLSDRFSAERPKGSFSTLEIQRTEQGDSAMYLCASSLAGGEQYFGPGTRLTVT.

The CDR3 DNA reads TGCGCCAGCAGCCAGGGACTAGCGGATTTCTACAATGAGCAGTTCTTC. Its protein is CASSQGLADFYNEQFF. The chain combines TRBV4-1 with TRBJ2-1, with TRBD2 identical over 11 bases. The junction had 4 bases not matched to a gene; V was cut back by 3 bases and J by 3 bases. CDR3 size: 16 residues. Germline loops: CDR1 MGHRA, CDR2 YSYEKL.

This clone is a singleton in its sample. The chain recombines TRBV19 with TRBJ1-6; possibly TRBD1 for D (5 bases). CDR1 LNHDA and CDR2 SQIVND come from the germline V gene (reference sequence). The CDR3 is 16 residues long. V was trimmed by 7 bases and J by 6 bases, leaving 19 bases between them. CDR3 DNA sequence: TGTGCCAGTAATGCGCGGCGAGCAGGGCCTAATTCACCCCTCCACTTT. Residues: CASNARRAGPNSPLHF.

Here the CDR3 reads CASSHSPTSGGLGTGELFF. The CDR3, as DNA: TGTGCCAGCAGCCATTCCCCTACTAGCGGGGGACTAGGAACCGGGGAGCTGTTTTTT. The gene calls are TRBV7-8 and TRBJ2-2; TRBD2 matches 11 bases. V shed 5 bases and J 5 bases; nucleotides not matched to a gene: 16. The CDR3 is 19 amino acids. Per the germline V gene, CDR1 is SGHVS and CDR2 is FQNEAQ.